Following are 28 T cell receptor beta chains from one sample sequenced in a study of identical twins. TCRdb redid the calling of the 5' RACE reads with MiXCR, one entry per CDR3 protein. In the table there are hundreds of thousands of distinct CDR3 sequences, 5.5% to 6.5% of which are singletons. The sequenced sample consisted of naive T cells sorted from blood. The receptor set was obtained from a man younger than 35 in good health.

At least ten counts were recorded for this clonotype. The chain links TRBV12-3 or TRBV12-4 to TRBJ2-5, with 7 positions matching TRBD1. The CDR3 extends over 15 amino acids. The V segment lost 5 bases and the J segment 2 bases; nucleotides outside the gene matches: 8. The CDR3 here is CASSKNPGQQETQYF. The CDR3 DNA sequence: TGTGCCAGCAGTAAAAACCCGGGACAGCAAGAGACCCAGTACTTC.

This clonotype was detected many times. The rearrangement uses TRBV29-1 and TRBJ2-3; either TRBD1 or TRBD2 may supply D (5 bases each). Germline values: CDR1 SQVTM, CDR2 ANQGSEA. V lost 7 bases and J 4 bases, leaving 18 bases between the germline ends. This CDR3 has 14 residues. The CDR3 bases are TGCAGCGGGGGACGAACCGGAAGTCCAGATACGCAGTATTTT. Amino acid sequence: CSGGRTGSPDTQYF.

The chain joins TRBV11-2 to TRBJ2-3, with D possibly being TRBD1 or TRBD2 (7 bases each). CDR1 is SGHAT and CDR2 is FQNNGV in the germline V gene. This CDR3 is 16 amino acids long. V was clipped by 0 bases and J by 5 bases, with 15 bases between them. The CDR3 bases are TGTGCCAGCAGCTTAGACCCCGACAGGGAGGGAGATACGCAGTATTTT. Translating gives CASSLDPDREGDTQYF.

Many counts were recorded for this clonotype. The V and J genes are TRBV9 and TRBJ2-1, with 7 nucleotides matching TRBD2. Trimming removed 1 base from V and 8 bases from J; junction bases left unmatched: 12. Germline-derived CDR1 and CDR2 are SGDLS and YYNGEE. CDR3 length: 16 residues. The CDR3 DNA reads TGTGCCAGCAGCGTATTAGGGACTAACATGCGCGATGAGCAGTTCTTC. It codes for CASSVLGTNMRDEQFF. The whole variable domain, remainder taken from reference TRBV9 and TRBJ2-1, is DSGVTQTPKHLITATGQRVTLRCSPRSGDLSVYWYQQSLDQGLQFLIQYYNGEERAKGNILERFSAQQFPDLHSELNLSSLELGDSALYFCASSVLGTNMRDEQFFGPGTRLTVL.

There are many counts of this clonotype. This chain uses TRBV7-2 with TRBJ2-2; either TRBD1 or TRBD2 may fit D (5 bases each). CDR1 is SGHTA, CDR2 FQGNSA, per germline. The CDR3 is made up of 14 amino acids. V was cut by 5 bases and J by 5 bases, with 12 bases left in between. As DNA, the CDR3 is TGTGCCAGCAGCGTAGAGAGGGGTACCGGGGAGCTGTTTTTT. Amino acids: CASSVERGTGELFF.

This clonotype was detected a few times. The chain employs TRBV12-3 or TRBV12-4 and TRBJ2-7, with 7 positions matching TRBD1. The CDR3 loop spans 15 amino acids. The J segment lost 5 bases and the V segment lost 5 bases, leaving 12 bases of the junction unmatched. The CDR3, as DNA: TGTGCCAGCAGTGTACCGGGACAGCCTCCCCACGAGCAGTACTTC. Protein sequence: CASSVPGQPPHEQYF.

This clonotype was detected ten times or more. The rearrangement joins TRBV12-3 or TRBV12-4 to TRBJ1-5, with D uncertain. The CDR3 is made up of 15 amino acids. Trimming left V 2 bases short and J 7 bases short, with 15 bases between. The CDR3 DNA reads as TGTGCCAGCAGTTTACGCTCAGGAGTGCCCCAGCCCCAGCATTTT. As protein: CASSLRSGVPQPQHF.

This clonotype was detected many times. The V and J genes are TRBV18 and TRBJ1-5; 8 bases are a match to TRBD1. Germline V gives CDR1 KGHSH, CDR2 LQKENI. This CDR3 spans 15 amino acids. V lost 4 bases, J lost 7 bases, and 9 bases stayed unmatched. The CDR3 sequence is CASSLQTGEGQPQHF. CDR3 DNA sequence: TGTGCCAGCTCACTCCAGACAGGGGAAGGACAGCCCCAGCATTTT.

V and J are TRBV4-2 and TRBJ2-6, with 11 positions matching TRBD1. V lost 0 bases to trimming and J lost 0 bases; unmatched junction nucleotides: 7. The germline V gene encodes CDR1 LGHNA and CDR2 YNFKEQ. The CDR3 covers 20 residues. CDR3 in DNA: TGTGCCAGCAGCCAAGATTTTGCGGGACAGGGGGACTCTGGGGCCAACGTCCTGACTTTC. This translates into CASSQDFAGQGDSGANVLTF.

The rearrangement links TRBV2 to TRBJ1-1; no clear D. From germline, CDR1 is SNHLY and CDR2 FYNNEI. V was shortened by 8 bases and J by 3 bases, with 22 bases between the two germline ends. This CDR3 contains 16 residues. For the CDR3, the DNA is TGTGCCAGCGAATTGGGTCGTCTGCTTGTCGACACTGAAGCTTTCTTT. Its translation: CASELGRLLVDTEAFF. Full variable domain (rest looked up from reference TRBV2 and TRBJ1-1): EPEVTQTPSHQVTQMGQEVILRCVPISNHLYFYWYRQILGQKVEFLVSFYNNEISEKSEIFDDQFSVERPDGSNFTLKIRSTKLEDSAMYFCASELGRLLVDTEAFFGQGTRLTVV.

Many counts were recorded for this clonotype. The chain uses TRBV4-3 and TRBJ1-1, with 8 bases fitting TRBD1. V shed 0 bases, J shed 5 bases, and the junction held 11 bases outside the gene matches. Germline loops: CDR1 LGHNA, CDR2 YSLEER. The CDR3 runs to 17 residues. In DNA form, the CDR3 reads TGCGCCAGCAGCCAAGAGGCGGGGTCCAGGGGGCCGACTGAAGCTTTCTTT. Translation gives CASSQEAGSRGPTEAFF.

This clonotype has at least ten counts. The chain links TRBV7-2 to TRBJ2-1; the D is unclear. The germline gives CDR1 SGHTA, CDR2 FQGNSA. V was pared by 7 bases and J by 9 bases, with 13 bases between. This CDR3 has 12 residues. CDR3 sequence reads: CASTPWSGEQFF. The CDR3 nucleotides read TGTGCCAGCACCCCCTGGAGTGGTGAGCAGTTCTTC. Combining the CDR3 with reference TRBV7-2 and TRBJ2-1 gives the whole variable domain GAGVSQSPSNKVTEKGKDVELRCDPISGHTALYWYRQSLGQGLEFLIYFQGNSAPDKSGLPSDRFSAERTGGSVSTLTIQRTQQEDSAVYLCASTPWSGEQFFGPGTRLTVL.

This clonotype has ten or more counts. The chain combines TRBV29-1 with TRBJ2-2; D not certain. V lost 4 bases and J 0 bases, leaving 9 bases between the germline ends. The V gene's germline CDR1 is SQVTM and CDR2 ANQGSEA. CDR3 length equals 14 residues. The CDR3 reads CSVGSRPNTGELFF. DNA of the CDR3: TGCAGCGTTGGGTCCAGACCGAACACCGGGGAGCTGTTTTTT.

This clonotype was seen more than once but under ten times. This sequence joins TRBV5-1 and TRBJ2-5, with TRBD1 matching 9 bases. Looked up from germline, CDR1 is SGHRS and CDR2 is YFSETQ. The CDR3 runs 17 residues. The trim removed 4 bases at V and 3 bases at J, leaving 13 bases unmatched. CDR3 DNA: TGCGCCAGCAGCACCGGCGGGACAGGGAGGGGAGAAGAGACCCAGTACTTC. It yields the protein CASSTGGTGRGEETQYF.

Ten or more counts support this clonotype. In DNA form, the CDR3 reads TGCGCCAGCAACTTCGGGGGCCCCGATACGCAGTATTTT. This encodes CASNFGGPDTQYF. This chain connects TRBV5-1 to TRBJ2-3; possibly TRBD1 or TRBD2 for D (6 bases each). Trimming pared 6 bases from V and 6 bases from J, leaving 14 bases between. The germline V gene has CDR1 SGHRS and CDR2 YFSETQ. The CDR3 is 13 amino acids.

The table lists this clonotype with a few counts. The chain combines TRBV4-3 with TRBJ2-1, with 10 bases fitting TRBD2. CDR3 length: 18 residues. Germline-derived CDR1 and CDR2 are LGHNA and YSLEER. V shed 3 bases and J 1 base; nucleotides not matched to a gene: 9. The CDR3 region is CASSQNWLAGESYNEQFF. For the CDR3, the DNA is TGCGCCAGCAGCCAGAACTGGCTAGCGGGAGAGTCCTACAATGAGCAGTTCTTC.

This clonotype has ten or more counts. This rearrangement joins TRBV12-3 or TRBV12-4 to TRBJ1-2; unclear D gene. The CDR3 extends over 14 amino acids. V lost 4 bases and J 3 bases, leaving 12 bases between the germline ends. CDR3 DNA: TGTGCCAGCAGTTCCTGGGCCGAGGACTATGGCTACACCTTC. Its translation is CASSSWAEDYGYTF.

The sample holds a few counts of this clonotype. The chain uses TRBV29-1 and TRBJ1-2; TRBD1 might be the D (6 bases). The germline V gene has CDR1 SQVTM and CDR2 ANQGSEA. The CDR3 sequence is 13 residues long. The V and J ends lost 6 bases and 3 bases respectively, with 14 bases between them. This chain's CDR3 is CSVGGGADYGYTF. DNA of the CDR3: TGCAGCGTGGGCGGGGGCGCGGACTATGGCTACACCTTC. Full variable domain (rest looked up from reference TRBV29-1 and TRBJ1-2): SAVISQKPSRDICQRGTSLTIQCQVDSQVTMMFWYRQQPGQSLTLIATANQGSEATYESGFVIDKFPISRPNLTFSTLTVSNMSPEDSSIYLCSVGGGADYGYTFGSGTRLTVV.

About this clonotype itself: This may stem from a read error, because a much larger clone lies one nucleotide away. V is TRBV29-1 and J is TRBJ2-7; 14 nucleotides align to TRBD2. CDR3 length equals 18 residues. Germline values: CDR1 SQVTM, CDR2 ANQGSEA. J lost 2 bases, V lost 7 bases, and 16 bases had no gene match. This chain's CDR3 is CSGPGPGLAGAPPYEQYV. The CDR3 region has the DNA TGCAGCGGTCCAGGCCCGGGACTAGCGGGAGCCCCTCCCTACGAGCAGTACGTC.

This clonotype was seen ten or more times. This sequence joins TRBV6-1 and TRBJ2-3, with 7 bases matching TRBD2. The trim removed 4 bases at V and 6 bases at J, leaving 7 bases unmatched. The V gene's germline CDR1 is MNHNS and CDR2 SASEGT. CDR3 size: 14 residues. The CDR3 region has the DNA TGTGCCAGCAGTGGAACGGGAGGATGGGATACGCAGTATTTT. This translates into CASSGTGGWDTQYF.

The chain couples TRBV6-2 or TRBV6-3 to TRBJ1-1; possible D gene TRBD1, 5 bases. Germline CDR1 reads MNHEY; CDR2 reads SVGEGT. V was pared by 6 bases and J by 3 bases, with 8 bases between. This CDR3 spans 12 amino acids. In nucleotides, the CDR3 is TGTGCCAGCAGCCCGACAGACACTGAAGCTTTCTTT. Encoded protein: CASSPTDTEAFF.

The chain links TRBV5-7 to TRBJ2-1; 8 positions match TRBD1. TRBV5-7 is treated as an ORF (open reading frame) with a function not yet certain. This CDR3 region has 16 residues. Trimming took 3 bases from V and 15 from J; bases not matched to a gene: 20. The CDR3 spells CASSWTGRMASPWAFF. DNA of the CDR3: TGTGCCAGCAGCTGGACAGGGCGGATGGCTAGTCCATGGGCGTTCTTC.

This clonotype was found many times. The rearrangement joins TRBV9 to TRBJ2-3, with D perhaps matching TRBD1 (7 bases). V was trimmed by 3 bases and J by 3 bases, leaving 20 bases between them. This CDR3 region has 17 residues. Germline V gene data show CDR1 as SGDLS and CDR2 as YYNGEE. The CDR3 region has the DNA TGTGCCAGCAGCGCCCCTGGAGGGGGCGTCGGTACAGATACGCAGTATTTT. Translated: CASSAPGGGVGTDTQYF.

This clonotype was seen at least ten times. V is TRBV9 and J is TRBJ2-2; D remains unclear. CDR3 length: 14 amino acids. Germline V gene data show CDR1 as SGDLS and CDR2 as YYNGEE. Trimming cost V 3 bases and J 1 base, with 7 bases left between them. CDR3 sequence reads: CASSARQNTGELFF. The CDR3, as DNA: TGTGCCAGCAGCGCCCGACAGAACACCGGGGAGCTGTTTTTT.

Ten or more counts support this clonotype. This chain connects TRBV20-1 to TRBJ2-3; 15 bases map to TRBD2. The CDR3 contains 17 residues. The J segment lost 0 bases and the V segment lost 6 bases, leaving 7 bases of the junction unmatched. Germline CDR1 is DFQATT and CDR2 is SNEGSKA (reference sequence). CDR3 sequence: CSANGLAGGPSTDTQYF. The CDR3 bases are TGCAGTGCCAACGGACTAGCGGGAGGGCCGAGCACAGATACGCAGTATTTT.

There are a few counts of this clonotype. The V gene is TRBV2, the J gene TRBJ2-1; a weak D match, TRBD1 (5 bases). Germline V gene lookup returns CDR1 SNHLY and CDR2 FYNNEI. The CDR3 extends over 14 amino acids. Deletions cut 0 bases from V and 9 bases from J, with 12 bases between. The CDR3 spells CASSEALVQVEQFF. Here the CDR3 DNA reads TGTGCCAGCAGTGAAGCGCTGGTACAGGTTGAGCAGTTCTTC.

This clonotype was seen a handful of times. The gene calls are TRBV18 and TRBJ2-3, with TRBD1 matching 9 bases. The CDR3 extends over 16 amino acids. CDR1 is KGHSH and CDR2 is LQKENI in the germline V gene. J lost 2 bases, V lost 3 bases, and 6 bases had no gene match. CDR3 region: CASSPGGQGYTDTQYF. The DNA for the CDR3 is TGTGCCAGCTCACCCGGAGGACAGGGGTACACAGATACGCAGTATTTT.

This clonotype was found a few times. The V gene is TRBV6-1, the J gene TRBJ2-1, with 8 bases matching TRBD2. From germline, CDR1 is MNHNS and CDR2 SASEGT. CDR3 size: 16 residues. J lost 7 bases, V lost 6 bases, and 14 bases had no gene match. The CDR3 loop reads CASSLGRGSGANEQFF. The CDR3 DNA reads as TGTGCCAGCAGCCTCGGGAGGGGGAGTGGCGCAAATGAGCAGTTCTTC.